Below are 31 T cell receptor beta chains sequenced from a single sample in a study of cytomegalovirus exposure and HLA in healthy donors. Primers for the PCR totalled 60 Vbeta and 13 Jbeta. Assay used: immunoSEQ multiplex PCR; TCRdb lists only in-frame clones, some missing. The table includes 55,000 to 80,000 clones, approximately 81% detected once. Sequencing input: PBMCs. Receptors were obtained from a woman between 25 and 40 years old in good health and CMV-seropositive.

CDR3 sequence: CASRNDRVHQPQHF. The CDR3 DNA reads TGTGCCAGCAGAAATGACAGGGTCCATCAGCCCCAGCATTTT. This chain connects TRBV28 to TRBJ1-5, with TRBD1 identical over 7 bases. CDR1 is MDHEN and CDR2 is SYDVKM in the germline V gene. J lost 5 bases, V lost 6 bases, and 7 bases had no gene match. The CDR3 spans 14 residues.

The chain combines TRBV5-1 with TRBJ1-2, with unresolved D. The CDR3 is made up of 15 amino acids. Trimming stripped 4 bases from V and 2 bases from J, with 15 bases between. Germline CDR1 reads SGHRS; CDR2 reads YFSETQ. The CDR3 protein is CASSQTAVANYGYTF. The DNA of the CDR3 is TGCGCCAGCAGCCAAACCGCAGTAGCGAACTATGGCTACACCTTC.

The count of this clone is one. This chain uses TRBV6-5 with TRBJ2-3; 9 bases align to TRBD2. Germline values: CDR1 MNHEY, CDR2 SVGAGI. CDR3 length equals 16 residues. V shed 3 bases and J 2 bases; nucleotides not matched to a gene: 6. CDR3 in DNA: TGTGCCAGCAGTTATACCGGGACTAGCTACACAGATACGCAGTATTTT. Amino acid sequence: CASSYTGTSYTDTQYF.

This clone was detected a few times. The rearrangement joins TRBV5-4 to TRBJ2-2, with 7 bases matching TRBD1. Germline CDR1 reads SGHNT; CDR2 reads YYREEE (reference sequence). The length of the CDR3 is 16 residues. Trimming took 7 bases from V and 5 from J; bases not matched to a gene: 14. CDR3 in DNA: TGTGCCAGCCGCTCCCGAGGACAGGCTGGGACCGGGGAGCTGTTTTTT. This encodes CASRSRGQAGTGELFF.

The chain carries TRBV12-5 and TRBJ2-7, with 9 bases identical to TRBD1. Germline V CDR1 and CDR2: LGHNT, FRNRAP. J gave up 2 bases and V 4 bases, and 6 bases lay outside the gene matches. This CDR3 is 15 amino acids long. The CDR3 bases are TGTGCTAGTGGTTCCGCCGGGACAGGGACCTACGAGCAGTACTTC. This sequence encodes CASGSAGTGTYEQYF.

The chain joins TRBV6-1 to TRBJ2-4; unclear D gene. CDR1 and CDR2 from the germline V gene are MNHNS and SASEGT. The ends were cut back, 6 bases at V and 3 bases at J, with 15 bases in the middle. The CDR3 is 15 amino acids. CDR3 nucleotide sequence: TGTGCCAGCAGAGATAAAACAGAATTCAAAAACATTCAGTACTTC. This codes for CASRDKTEFKNIQYF.

This chain connects TRBV30 to TRBJ2-2, with D unresolved. Trimming took off 2 bases at V and 6 bases at J, with 16 bases between the two ends. Germline assignment: CDR1 GTSNPN and CDR2 SVGIG (reference sequence). There are 15 residues in the CDR3. CDR3 sequence (DNA): TGTGCCTGGAGTCTAATGGTAGCAACCCCCGGGGAGCTGTTTTTT. Its protein is CAWSLMVATPGELFF.

The V and J genes are TRBV19 and TRBJ1-5; D is possibly TRBD1 (5 bases). This CDR3 region has 15 residues. Germline CDR1 reads LNHDA; CDR2 reads SQIVND (reference sequence). Trimming shortened V by 7 bases and J by 4 bases, and 17 bases separated the two germline ends. In nucleotides, the CDR3 is TGTGCCAGTACCCCAACGGCCCAGGGTAATCAGCCCCAGCATTTT. It yields the protein CASTPTAQGNQPQHF.

V and J are TRBV25-1 and TRBJ2-1, with D perhaps TRBD2 (5 bases). The germline V gene encodes CDR1 MGHDK and CDR2 SYGVNS. The CDR3 has 13 amino acids. V lost 4 bases and J 12 bases, leaving 16 bases between the germline ends. CDR3 DNA: TGTGCCAGCAGTGCGGGAATAGGGTCTGGGCAGTTCTTC. Translated: CASSAGIGSGQFF.

This clone was seen a handful of times. This rearrangement joins TRBV11-2 to TRBJ2-5, with TRBD2 as a possible D gene (7 bases). In germline, CDR1 is SGHAT, CDR2 FQNNGV. This CDR3 comprises 17 residues. V lost 1 base and J 5 bases, leaving 20 bases between the germline ends. In nucleotides, the CDR3 is TGTGCCAGCAGCTTAGGTCAAGGGGGGGGGCGCTTGGAGACCCAGTACTTC. It specifies CASSLGQGGGRLETQYF.

This clone was counted between two and nine times. This chain joins TRBV21-1 and TRBJ2-7; TRBD1, the table's D call, was not compared with the DNA. TRBV21-1 represents a pseudogene. CDR3 length: 16 residues. The CDR3 DNA reads as TGTGCCAGCAGTCCGCTGAGGACAGGGGACTCCTACGAGCAGTACTTC. This encodes CASSPLRTGDSYEQYF.

The V call is TRBV7-9, the J call TRBJ2-2; TRBD1 aligns across 9 bases. Germline CDR1 reads SEHNR; CDR2 reads FQNEAQ (reference sequence). Losses at the gene ends were 5 bases for V and 8 bases for J; bases not matched to a gene: 3. The CDR3 is made up of 13 amino acids. Written as DNA, the CDR3 is TGTGCCAGCAGCACAGGGGGCGCGGGGGAGCTGTTTTTT. It codes for CASSTGGAGELFF. The entire variable domain, with the rest obtained from reference TRBV7-9 and TRBJ2-2, is as follows: DTGVSQNPRHKITKRGQNVTFRCDPISEHNRLYWYRQTLGQGPEFLTYFQNEAQLEKSRLLSDRFSAERPKGSFSTLEIQRTEQGDSAMYLCASSTGGAGELFFGEGSRLTVL.

This chain connects TRBV2 to TRBJ2-7; D is perhaps TRBD1 (5 bases). Trimming shortened V by 4 bases and J by 2 bases, and 6 bases separated the two germline ends. The CDR3 length is 12 residues. Germline CDR1 SNHLY, CDR2 FYNNEI. The CDR3 is CASSAGTYEQYF. CDR3 nucleotide sequence: TGTGCCAGCAGTGCAGGGACCTACGAGCAGTACTTC.

The chain uses TRBV30 and TRBJ1-6, with 7 bases that match TRBD1. The J segment lost 7 bases and the V segment lost 2 bases, leaving 2 bases of the junction unmatched. Germline CDR1 GTSNPN, CDR2 SVGIG (reference sequence). The CDR3 consists of 13 residues. The CDR3 is CAWSSGGNSPLHF. CDR3 DNA sequence: TGTGCCTGGAGTTCAGGGGGAAATTCACCCCTCCACTTT.

The chain links TRBV19 to TRBJ2-7; tentative D call: TRBD2 (6 bases). Per germline, CDR1 LNHDA and CDR2 SQIVND (reference sequence). Deletions cut 4 bases from V and 4 bases from J, with 14 bases between. The CDR3 spans 14 residues. The CDR3 DNA is TGTGCCAGTAGTACAAAGGGTGCGGGATACGAGCAGTACTTC. This codes for CASSTKGAGYEQYF.

This chain connects TRBV30 to TRBJ1-1, with 11 bases fitting TRBD1. The V gene's germline CDR1 is GTSNPN and CDR2 SVGIG (reference sequence). Unmatched junction bases numbered 11, after V lost 1 base and J lost 1 base. The CDR3 runs to 18 residues. Here the CDR3 reads CAWSDQGQGAKENTEAFF. Written as DNA, the CDR3 is TGTGCCTGGAGTGATCAAGGACAGGGGGCAAAAGAGAACACTGAAGCTTTCTTT. Looking up the rest from reference TRBV30 and TRBJ1-1 gives the full variable domain: SQTIHQWPATLVQPVGSPLSLECTVEGTSNPNLYWYRQAAGRGLQLLFYSVGIGQISSEVPQNLSASRPQDRQFILSSKKLLLSDSGFYLCAWSDQGQGAKENTEAFFGQGTRLTVV.

V gene TRBV10-3 combines with J gene TRBJ2-7; 7 positions agree with TRBD1. The V segment lost 4 bases and the J segment 2 bases; nucleotides outside the gene matches: 8. Looked up from germline, CDR1 is ENHRY and CDR2 is SYGVKD. CDR3 length: 15 amino acids. The CDR3 nucleotides read TGTGCCATCAGTGCACAGGGGCCGCTAACCTACGAGCAGTACTTC. Residues: CAISAQGPLTYEQYF.

V is TRBV7-9 and J is TRBJ1-6; perhaps TRBD1 as D (6 bases). Trimming left V 4 bases short and J 8 bases short, with 18 bases between. This CDR3 spans 16 amino acids. CDR1 SEHNR and CDR2 FQNEAQ come from the germline V gene (reference sequence). The CDR3 region is CASSSFKGDGDSPLHF. CDR3 DNA sequence: TGTGCCAGCAGCTCCTTTAAGGGGGACGGAGATTCACCCCTCCACTTT.

This clone was counted between two and nine times. This rearrangement joins TRBV25-1 to TRBJ1-1; no reliable D call. V was trimmed by 8 bases and J by 4 bases, leaving 11 bases between them. Germline-derived CDR1 and CDR2 are MGHDK and SYGVNS. The CDR3 loop spans 12 amino acids. This CDR3 reads CASATVLTEAFF. For the CDR3, the DNA is TGTGCCAGCGCCACAGTGCTCACTGAAGCTTTCTTT. The full variable domain, with the rest looked up from reference TRBV25-1 and TRBJ1-1, is EADIYQTPRYLVIGTGKKITLECSQTMGHDKMYWYQQDPGMELHLIHYSYGVNSTEKGDLSSESTVSRIRTEHFPLTLESARPSHTSQYLCASATVLTEAFFGQGTRLTVV.

This chain links TRBV6-1 with TRBJ2-1; TRBD1 agrees at 9 bases. CDR1 and CDR2 from the germline V gene are MNHNS and SASEGT. This CDR3 spans 16 amino acids. The junction had 7 bases not matched to a gene; V was cut back by 1 base and J by 6 bases. CDR3 region: CASSEDIGTGPNEQFF. In nucleotides, the CDR3 is TGTGCCAGCAGTGAAGATATCGGGACAGGGCCCAATGAGCAGTTCTTC.

The sample holds one count of this clone. This sequence joins TRBV21-1 and TRBJ1-4; TRBD1, the D gene given by the table, was not confirmed from the DNA. TRBV21-1 is a pseudogene. This CDR3 is built from 13 residues. CDR3 sequence: CASGGQKNEKLFF. Here the CDR3 DNA reads TGTGCCAGCGGGGGACAGAAGAATGAAAAACTGTTTTTT.

The V and J genes are TRBV5-1 and TRBJ2-5; D perhaps matches TRBD2 (6 bases). CDR3 length: 15 amino acids. Trimming took 1 base from V and 2 from J, leaving 12 bases between them. Looked up from germline, CDR1 is SGHRS and CDR2 is YFSETQ. The CDR3 is CASSLSGGPQETQYF. For the CDR3, the DNA is TGCGCCAGCAGCTTGTCCGGGGGTCCTCAAGAGACCCAGTACTTC.

This chain links TRBV29-1 with TRBJ2-2, with D possibly matching TRBD2 (5 bases). CDR1 and CDR2 (germline): SQVTM, ANQGSEA. This CDR3 contains 15 residues. V dropped 5 bases and J dropped 4 bases, with 17 bases sitting between them. The CDR3 nucleotides read TGCAGCGTTTCTCATCTCCGGGAATCCACCGGGGAGCTGTTTTTT. Translated, it gives CSVSHLRESTGELFF.

This clone was observed a single time. This chain joins TRBV11-3 and TRBJ2-2; 11 bases align to TRBD2. The V gene's germline CDR1 is SGHNT and CDR2 YENEEA. The length of the CDR3 is 16 residues. With V trimmed by 5 bases and J by 5 bases, 7 bases remained unmatched. CDR3 loop: CASSATSGSGTGELFF. The CDR3 DNA follows: TGTGCCAGCAGCGCCACTAGCGGGAGTGGGACCGGGGAGCTGTTTTTT.

The chain recombines TRBV9 with TRBJ2-1; 7 bases agree with TRBD2. V trimming: 0 bases; J trimming: 2 bases; junction bases outside the gene matches: 11. The CDR3 loop spans 18 amino acids. Germline CDR1 is SGDLS and CDR2 is YYNGEE. The CDR3 here is CASSVGTTHRGAYNEQFF. Written as DNA, the CDR3 is TGTGCCAGCAGCGTAGGTACCACACATCGGGGGGCCTACAATGAGCAGTTCTTC.

The chain couples TRBV29-1 to TRBJ2-5, with unresolved D. The J call is doubtful: the DNA matches TRBJ2-7 better. Germline V gene lookup returns CDR1 SQVTM and CDR2 ANQGSEA. The CDR3 contains 12 residues. CDR3 coding DNA: TGCAGCGTTCTTACTTCCTCCTACGAGCAGTACTTC. Residues: CSVLTSSYEQYF.

The V and J genes are TRBV6-5 and TRBJ1-4; 8 nucleotides agree with TRBD1. The CDR3 is 14 residues long. V was pared by 6 bases and J by 6 bases, with 6 bases of the junction left unmatched. Germline assignment: CDR1 MNHEY and CDR2 SVGAGI. Written as DNA, the CDR3 is TGTGCCAGCAGCGCCGGGACAGGATATGAAAAACTGTTTTTT. Residues: CASSAGTGYEKLFF.

The chain links TRBV2 to TRBJ2-7, with a possible D match to TRBD2 (6 bases). The CDR3 length is 14 residues. V was cut by 11 bases and J by 3 bases, with 20 bases left in between. Germline V gene data show CDR1 as SNHLY and CDR2 as FYNNEI. DNA for the CDR3: TGTGCCCTCATAGGCTCCGGGAGTGTCTACGAGCAGTACTTC. Amino acid sequence: CALIGSGSVYEQYF.

The chain carries TRBV10-3 and TRBJ2-3; D may be TRBD1 (6 bases). Germline CDR1 and CDR2: ENHRY and SYGVKD. V was shortened by 11 bases and J by 2 bases, with 17 bases between the two germline ends. The CDR3 length is 14 residues. Here the CDR3 DNA reads TGTGCCGTCCGGGCAGGGGACCACACAGATACGCAGTATTTT. Amino acid sequence: CAVRAGDHTDTQYF.

The V call is TRBV5-4, the J call TRBJ2-5; 8 bases fit TRBD2. There are 15 residues in the CDR3. Germline CDR1 SGHNT, CDR2 YYREEE (reference sequence). Germline trimming cut 4 bases from V and 5 bases from J; bases unmatched to any gene: 10. CDR3 residues: CASSPTGGGRETQYF. Written as DNA, the CDR3 is TGTGCCAGCAGCCCTACGGGGGGGGGACGGGAGACCCAGTACTTC.

This clone was counted a single time. This chain links TRBV9 with TRBJ2-1; 7 bases map to TRBD2. The CDR3 has 15 amino acids. Germline V gives CDR1 SGDLS, CDR2 YYNGEE. V lost 3 bases to trimming and J lost 2 bases; unmatched junction nucleotides: 5. CDR3 bases: TGTGCCAGCAGCGCCCGACTAGCCACCTACAATGAGCAGTTCTTC. Translation: CASSARLATYNEQFF.